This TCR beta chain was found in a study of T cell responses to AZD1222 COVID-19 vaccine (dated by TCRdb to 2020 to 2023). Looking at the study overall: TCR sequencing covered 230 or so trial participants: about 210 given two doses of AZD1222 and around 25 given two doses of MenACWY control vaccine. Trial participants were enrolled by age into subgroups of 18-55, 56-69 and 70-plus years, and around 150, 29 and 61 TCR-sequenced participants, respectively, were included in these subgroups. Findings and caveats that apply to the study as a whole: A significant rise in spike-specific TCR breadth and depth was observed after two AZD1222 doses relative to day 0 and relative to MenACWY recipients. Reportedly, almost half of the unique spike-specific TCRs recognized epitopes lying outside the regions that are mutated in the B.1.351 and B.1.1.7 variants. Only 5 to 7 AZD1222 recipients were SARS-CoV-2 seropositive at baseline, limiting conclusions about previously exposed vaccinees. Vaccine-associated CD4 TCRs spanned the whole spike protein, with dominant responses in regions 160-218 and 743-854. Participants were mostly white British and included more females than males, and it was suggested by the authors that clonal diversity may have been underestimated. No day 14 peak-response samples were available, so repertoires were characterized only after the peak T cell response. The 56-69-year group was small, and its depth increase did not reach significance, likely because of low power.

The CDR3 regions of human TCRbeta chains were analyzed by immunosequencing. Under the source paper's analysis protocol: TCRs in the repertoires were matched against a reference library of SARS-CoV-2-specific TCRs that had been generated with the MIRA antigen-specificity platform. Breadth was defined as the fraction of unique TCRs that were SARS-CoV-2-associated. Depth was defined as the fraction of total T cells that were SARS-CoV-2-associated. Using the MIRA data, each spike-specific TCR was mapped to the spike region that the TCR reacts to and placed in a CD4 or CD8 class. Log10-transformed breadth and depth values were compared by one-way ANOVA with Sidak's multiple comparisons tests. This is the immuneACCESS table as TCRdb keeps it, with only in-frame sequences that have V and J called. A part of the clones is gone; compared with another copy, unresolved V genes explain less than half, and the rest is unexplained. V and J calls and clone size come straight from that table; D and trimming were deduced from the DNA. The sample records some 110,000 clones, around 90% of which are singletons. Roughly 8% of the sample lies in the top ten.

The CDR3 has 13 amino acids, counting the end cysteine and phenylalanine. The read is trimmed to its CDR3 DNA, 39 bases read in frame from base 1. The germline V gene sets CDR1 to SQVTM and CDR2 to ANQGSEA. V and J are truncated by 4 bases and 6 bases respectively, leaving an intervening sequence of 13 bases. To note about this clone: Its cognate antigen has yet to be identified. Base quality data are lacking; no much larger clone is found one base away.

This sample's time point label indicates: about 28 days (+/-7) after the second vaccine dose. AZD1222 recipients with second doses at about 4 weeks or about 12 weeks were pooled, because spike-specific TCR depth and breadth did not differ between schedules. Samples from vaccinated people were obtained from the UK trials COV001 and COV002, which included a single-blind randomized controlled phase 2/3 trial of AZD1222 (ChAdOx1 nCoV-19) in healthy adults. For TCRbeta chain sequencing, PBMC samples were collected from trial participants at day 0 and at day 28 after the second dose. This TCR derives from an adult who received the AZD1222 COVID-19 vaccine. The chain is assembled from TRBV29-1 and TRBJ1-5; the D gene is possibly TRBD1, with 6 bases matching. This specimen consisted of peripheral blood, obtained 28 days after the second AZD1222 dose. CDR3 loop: CSVGSGAGQPQHF. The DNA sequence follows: TGCAGCGTTGGCTCAGGGGCTGGTCAGCCCCAGCATTTT. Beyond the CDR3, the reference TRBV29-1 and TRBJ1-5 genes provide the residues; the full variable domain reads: SAVISQKPSRDICQRGTSLTIQCQVDSQVTMMFWYRQQPGQSLTLIATANQGSEATYESGFVIDKFPISRPNLTFSTLTVSNMSPEDSSIYLCSVGSGAGQPQHFGDGTRLSIL.